These 21 T cell receptor beta chains originate from one sample sequenced in a study of shared clonotypes between healthy human individuals. TCRdb's table, derived via immunoSEQ multiplex PCR, lists solely in-frame clones and lacks some. The table records about 960,000 clones, around three quarters of them present only once. Sequenced material: memory CD4+ T cells sorted from blood. Documented subset: CD45RA-negative fraction. These receptors were obtained from a man between 18 and 35 years old in good health.

DNA for the CDR3: TGCGCCAGCACTCTGTTGGAGGGGGCGAGGGGCTACACCTTC. Encoded protein: CASTLLEGARGYTF. This chain connects TRBV5-1 to TRBJ1-2; 7 bases match TRBD1. The CDR3 is 14 amino acids. From germline, CDR1 is SGHRS and CDR2 YFSETQ. Trimming cost V 6 bases and J 8 bases; bases outside gene matches: 13.

For this clone: Other nucleotide sequences from this sample produce the same CDR3. The chain links TRBV5-1 to TRBJ2-3; D uncertain. Germline CDR1 reads SGHRS; CDR2 reads YFSETQ. Trimming shortened V by 0 bases and J by 4 bases, and 3 bases separated the two germline ends. CDR3 length: 12 amino acids. As DNA, the CDR3 is TGCGCCAGCAGCTTGGTAGCAGATACGCAGTATTTT. Amino acids: CASSLVADTQYF. Complete variable domain (other parts from reference TRBV5-1 and TRBJ2-3): KAGVTQTPRYLIKTRGQQVTLSCSPISGHRSVSWYQQTPGQGLQFLFEYFSETQRNKGNFPGRFSGRQFSNSRSEMNVSTLELGDSALYLCASSLVADTQYFGPGTRLTVL.

The chain has TRBV9 and TRBJ1-3; weak D call: TRBD1 (5 bases). V lost 0 bases and J lost 2, with 9 bases in between. CDR1 is SGDLS, CDR2 YYNGEE, per germline. The CDR3 sequence is 15 residues long. The CDR3 DNA reads TGTGCCAGCAGCGTAGACCAGGGCCCTGGAAACACCATATATTTT. Its protein product is CASSVDQGPGNTIYF.

The sample holds many counts of this clone. The same CDR3 can be traced to other DNA sequences in this sample. The CDR3 DNA reads as TGCAGCGTTGTAGGCAACACTGAAGCTTTCTTT. Its protein product is CSVVGNTEAFF. The chain is built from TRBV29-1 and TRBJ1-1; D ambiguous. There are 11 residues in the CDR3. V was cut by 4 bases and J by 2 bases, with 5 bases left in between. CDR1 SQVTM and CDR2 ANQGSEA come from the germline V gene.

The chain joins TRBV14 to TRBJ2-7; 9 bases fit TRBD2. J gave up 2 bases and V 4 bases, and 6 bases lay outside the gene matches. CDR3 length equals 15 residues. Germline CDR1 and CDR2: SGHDN and FVKESK. The CDR3, as DNA: TGTGCCAGCAGCCGAGGGACTAGCCGGGCCTACGAGCAGTACTTC. Its translation is CASSRGTSRAYEQYF.

The chain uses TRBV5-4 and TRBJ2-7; D assignment may be TRBD1 or TRBD2 (5 bases each). The CDR3 length is 14 residues. Looked up from germline, CDR1 is SGHNT and CDR2 is YYREEE (reference sequence). The V end lost 4 bases, the J end lost 3 bases, and 14 bases lay between the germline ends. Here the CDR3 reads CASSMGDRRYEQYF. The CDR3 DNA reads as TGTGCCAGCAGCATGGGGGATAGGCGCTACGAGCAGTACTTC.

Remarks on this clone: Mismatch with germline at one junction end may stem from a read error. This chain connects TRBV2 to TRBJ1-1; TRBD1 is a possible D gene (5 bases). The CDR3 has 12 amino acids. Germline V gene sequence: CDR1 SNHLY, CDR2 FYNNEI. The CDR3 DNA follows: TGTGCCAGCAGTTCGATGGGGACTGACGCTTTCTTT. It yields the protein CASSSMGTDAFF.

In this sample, this clone turned up a few times. This chain uses TRBV5-6 with TRBJ2-7; D is undetermined. V shed 4 bases and J shed 0 bases, with 8 bases lying between them. This CDR3 contains 13 residues. Per the germline V gene, CDR1 is SGHDT and CDR2 is YYEEEE. The CDR3 coding sequence is TGTGCCAGCAGCCGATCTTACTCCTACGAGCAGTACTTC. Amino acid sequence: CASSRSYSYEQYF.

The V and J genes are TRBV10-3 and TRBJ2-5; D not certain. The CDR3 is 14 residues long. The V end lost 4 bases, the J end lost 4 bases, and 13 bases lay between the germline ends. Germline V lookup: CDR1 ENHRY, CDR2 SYGVKD. The CDR3 spells CAISASSVGETQYF. DNA for the CDR3: TGTGCCATCAGTGCCTCGTCGGTCGGAGAGACCCAGTACTTC.

The gene calls are TRBV5-6 and TRBJ1-3, with 9 positions matching TRBD1. The CDR3 covers 16 residues. CDR1 and CDR2 from the germline V gene are SGHDT and YYEEEE. V was pared by 4 bases and J by 1 base, with 6 bases of the junction left unmatched. The CDR3 DNA sequence: TGTGCCAGCAGCACCGGGACAGGGAGTTCTGGAAACACCATATATTTT. Translation: CASSTGTGSSGNTIYF.

V and J are TRBV7-6 and TRBJ1-1; D is possibly TRBD1 (6 bases). V lost 2 bases and J lost 1, with 11 bases in between. The germline CDR1 and CDR2 sequences are SGHVS and FNYEAQ. This CDR3 comprises 15 residues. The CDR3 loop reads CASSLFGGQNTEAFF. CDR3 nucleotide sequence: TGTGCCAGCAGCTTATTTGGGGGACAGAACACTGAAGCTTTCTTT.

The chain carries TRBV23-1 and TRBJ2-7; 11 nucleotides align to TRBD2. TRBV23-1 is classed as an ORF, of uncertain function. The V gene end was trimmed by 2 bases and the J gene end by 2 bases; junction bases not matched to a gene: 17. The CDR3 length is 20 residues. The chain's CDR3 is CASSQPGLAGSHIDTYEQYF. The CDR3 DNA is TGCGCCAGCAGTCAACCCGGACTAGCGGGTTCTCATATCGACACCTACGAGCAGTACTTC.

In DNA form, the CDR3 reads TGTGCCAGTAGTATCGCCAGCAGGGGTAGCAATCAGCCCCAGCATTTT. The encoded protein is CASSIASRGSNQPQHF. The chain links TRBV19 to TRBJ1-5, with D perhaps TRBD1 (6 bases). V was cut by 3 bases and J by 0 bases, with 12 bases left in between. CDR1 LNHDA and CDR2 SQIVND come from the germline V gene (reference sequence). The CDR3 runs 16 residues. The full variable domain, with the rest looked up from reference TRBV19 and TRBJ1-5, is DGGITQSPKYLFRKEGQNVTLSCEQNLNHDAMYWYRQDPGQGLRLIYYSQIVNDFQKGDIAEGYSVSREKKESFPLTVTSAQKNPTAFYLCASSIASRGSNQPQHFGDGTRLSIL.

Worth noting for this clone: This sequence may be a read error, since a much larger clone differs from it by one base. The chain joins TRBV9 to TRBJ2-3; 9 bases line up with TRBD2. CDR3 length: 16 amino acids. Germline V lookup: CDR1 SGDLS, CDR2 YYNGEE. The CDR3 coding sequence is TGTGCCCGCAGCGTCGGGACTAGCTTGGGGGGGGATACGCAGTATTTT. Its protein product is CARSVGTSLGGDTQYF.

This chain links TRBV27 with TRBJ1-2, with D perhaps matching TRBD1 (5 bases). Germline CDR1 is MNHEY and CDR2 is SMNVEV (reference sequence). Trimming removed 3 bases at V and 4 bases at J, with 9 bases between. This CDR3 has 13 amino acids. The CDR3 coding sequence is TGTGCCAGCAGTTTCGACAGTTCCTATGGCTACACCTTC. Residues: CASSFDSSYGYTF.

V usage is TRBV6-5 and J usage is TRBJ1-2; D possibly corresponds to TRBD1 (5 bases). This CDR3 is 14 amino acids long. Germline V gene sequence: CDR1 MNHEY, CDR2 SVGAGI. The ends were cut back, 0 bases at V and 4 bases at J, with 9 bases in the middle. The CDR3 sequence: CASSYSQGGYGYTF. In DNA, the CDR3 is TGTGCCAGCAGTTACTCGCAGGGAGGCTATGGCTACACCTTC.

The rearrangement links TRBV11-2 to TRBJ1-2; D gene unclear. The CDR3 is made up of 14 amino acids. Germline V gene data show CDR1 as SGHAT and CDR2 as FQNNGV. V shed 5 bases and J shed 5 bases, with 15 bases lying between them. CDR3 nucleotides: TGTGCCAGCAGCCCCGGTGCCGGCCCATATGGCTACACCTTC. It specifies CASSPGAGPYGYTF.

This clone appeared a few times. The chain carries TRBV20-1 and TRBJ1-1; unclear D gene. Trimming shortened V by 8 bases and J by 3 bases, and 7 bases separated the two germline ends. The CDR3 has 10 amino acids. CDR1 is DFQATT and CDR2 is SNEGSKA in the germline V gene (reference sequence). CDR3 region: CSLRDTEAFF. As DNA, the CDR3 is TGCAGTCTGAGGGACACTGAAGCTTTCTTT.

Points on this clone: The junction differs from germline at one of its ends, possibly a read error. The CDR3 loop reads CASSLNQGYEQYF. The DNA of the CDR3 is TGTGCTAGCAGCCTGAACCAGGGTTACGAGCAGTACTTC. V gene TRBV7-7 combines with J gene TRBJ2-5; maybe TRBD1 (5 bases). The J call may be faulty, since TRBJ2-7 better matches the DNA end. This CDR3 contains 13 residues. In germline, CDR1 is SSHAT, CDR2 FNYEAQ (reference sequence).

V gene TRBV19 combines with J gene TRBJ2-5, with 9 bases identical to TRBD2. This CDR3 is 16 amino acids long. J gave up 5 bases and V 4 bases, and 11 bases lay outside the gene matches. Per germline, CDR1 LNHDA and CDR2 SQIVND (reference sequence). This CDR3 reads CASSRLLAGPRETQYF. The DNA of the CDR3 is TGTGCCAGTAGTAGACTACTAGCGGGCCCAAGGGAGACCCAGTACTTC.

The J gene is TRBJ2-3, the V gene TRBV5-4; D remains ambiguous. Germline V gene lookup returns CDR1 SGHNT and CDR2 YYREEE (reference sequence). Trimming stripped 4 bases from V and 0 bases from J, with 21 bases between. The CDR3 runs to 18 residues. The CDR3 reads CASSPPSGRRRSTDTQYF. The CDR3 nucleotides read TGTGCCAGCAGCCCACCGAGTGGCAGGAGACGGAGCACAGATACGCAGTATTTT.